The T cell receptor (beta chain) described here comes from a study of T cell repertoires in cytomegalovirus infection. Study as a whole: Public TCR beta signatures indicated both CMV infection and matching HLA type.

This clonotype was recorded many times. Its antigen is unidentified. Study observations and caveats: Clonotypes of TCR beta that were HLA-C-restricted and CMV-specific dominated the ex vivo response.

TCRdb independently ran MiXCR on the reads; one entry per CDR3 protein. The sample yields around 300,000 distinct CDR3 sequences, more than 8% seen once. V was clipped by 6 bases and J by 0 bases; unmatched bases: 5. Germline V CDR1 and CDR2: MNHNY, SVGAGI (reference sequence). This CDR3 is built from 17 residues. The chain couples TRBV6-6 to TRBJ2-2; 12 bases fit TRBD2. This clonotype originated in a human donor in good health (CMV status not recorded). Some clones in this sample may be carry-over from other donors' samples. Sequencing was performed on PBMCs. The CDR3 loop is CASRWTSGNTNTGELFF. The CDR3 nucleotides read TGTGCCAGCAGATGGACTAGCGGGAACACGAACACCGGGGAGCTGTTTTTT.